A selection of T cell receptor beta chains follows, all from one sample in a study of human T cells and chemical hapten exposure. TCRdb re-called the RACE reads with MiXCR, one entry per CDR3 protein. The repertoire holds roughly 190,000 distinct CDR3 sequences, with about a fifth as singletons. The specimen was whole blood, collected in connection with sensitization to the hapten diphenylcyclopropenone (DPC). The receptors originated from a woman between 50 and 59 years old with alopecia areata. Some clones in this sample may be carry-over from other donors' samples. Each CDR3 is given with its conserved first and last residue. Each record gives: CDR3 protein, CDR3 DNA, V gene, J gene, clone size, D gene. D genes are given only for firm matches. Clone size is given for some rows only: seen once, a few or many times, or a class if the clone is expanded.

CASSQAGRGNSPLHF	TGTGCCAGCAGCCAAGCGGGGAGGGGTAATTCACCCCTCCACTTT	TRBV3-1	TRBJ1-6	.	.
CASSPPGRPYGYTF	TGTGCCAGCAGCCCACCGGGGAGGCCTTATGGCTACACCTTC	TRBV7-2	TRBJ1-2	.	.
CASSLAGRELYEQYF	TGCGCCAGCAGCTTGGCAGGTCGGGAGCTTTACGAGCAGTACTTC	TRBV5-1	TRBJ2-7	few	.
CSASRPQTYNEQFF	TGCAGTGCTAGCCGCCCCCAGACCTACAATGAGCAGTTCTTC	TRBV20-1	TRBJ2-1	few	.
CASSSGLGDYSYEQYF	TGTGCCAGCAGTTCGGGACTCGGGGACTACTCCTACGAGCAGTACTTC	TRBV27	TRBJ2-7	few	TRBD2
CASSLDRSYGYTF	TGTGCCAGCAGCTTAGACAGAAGCTACGGCTACACCTTC	TRBV11-3	TRBJ1-2	few	.
CASSDLSYNEQFF	TGTGCCAGCTCCGACCTATCCTACAATGAGCAGTTCTTC	TRBV18	TRBJ2-1	few	.
CASSANTGELFF	TGTGCCAGCAGCGCGAACACCGGGGAGCTGTTTTTT	TRBV7-9	TRBJ2-2	once	.
CAIGQVERETQYF	TGTGCCATCGGACAAGTGGAGAGGGAGACCCAGTACTTC	TRBV10-3	TRBJ2-5	.	.
CASSPDPSGTSNNEQFF	TGCGCCAGCAGCCCGGACCCATCCGGGACTAGCAACAATGAGCAGTTCTTC	TRBV5-1	TRBJ2-1	few	TRBD2
CASSSGTSGRAQETQYF	TGTGCCAGCAGCTCCGGGACTAGCGGGAGGGCCCAGGAGACCCAGTACTTC	TRBV7-9	TRBJ2-5	.	TRBD2
CSVSGQSAFSDTQYF	TGCAGCGTCTCGGGACAGTCTGCATTCTCAGATACGCAGTATTTT	TRBV29-1	TRBJ2-3	.	TRBD1
CASGDRNTGELFF	TGCGCCAGCGGGGATAGGAACACCGGGGAGCTGTTTTTT	TRBV5-1	TRBJ2-2	.	.
CSAYSSYNSPLHF	TGCAGTGCCTACAGCTCCTATAATTCACCCCTCCACTTT	TRBV20-1	TRBJ1-6	.	.
CSAKNAGRISTDTQYF	TGCAGTGCCAAAAACGCCGGGCGGATATCCACAGATACGCAGTATTTT	TRBV20-1	TRBJ2-3	many	.
CASSYPDSTSSYEQYF	TGTGCCAGCAGCTACCCGGACAGCACCAGCTCCTACGAGCAGTACTTC	TRBV7-8	TRBJ2-7	few	.
CASSSWASGNTGELFF	TGTGCCAGCAGCTCCTGGGCTAGCGGGAACACCGGGGAGCTGTTTTTT	TRBV5-4	TRBJ2-2	.	TRBD2
CASSFRESSPLHF	TGTGCCAGCAGTTTTAGGGAGTCTTCACCCCTCCACTTT	TRBV27	TRBJ1-6	few	.